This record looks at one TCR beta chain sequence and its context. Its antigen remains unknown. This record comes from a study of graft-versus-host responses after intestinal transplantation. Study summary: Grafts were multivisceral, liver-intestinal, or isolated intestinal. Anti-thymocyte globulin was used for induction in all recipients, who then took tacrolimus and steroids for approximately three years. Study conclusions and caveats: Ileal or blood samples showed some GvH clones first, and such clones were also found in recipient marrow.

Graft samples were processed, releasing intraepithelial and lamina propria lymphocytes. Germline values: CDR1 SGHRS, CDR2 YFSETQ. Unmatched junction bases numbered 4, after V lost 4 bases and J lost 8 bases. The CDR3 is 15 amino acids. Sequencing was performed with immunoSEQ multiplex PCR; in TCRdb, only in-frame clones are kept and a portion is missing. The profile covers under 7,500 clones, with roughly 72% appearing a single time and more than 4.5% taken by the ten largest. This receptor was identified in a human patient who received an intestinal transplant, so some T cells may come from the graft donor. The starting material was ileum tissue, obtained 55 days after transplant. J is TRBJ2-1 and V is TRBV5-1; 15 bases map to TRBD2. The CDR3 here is CASSLGTSGGYEQFF. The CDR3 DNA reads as TGCGCCAGCAGCCTAGGGACTAGCGGGGGGTATGAGCAGTTCTTC.